This paragraph covers one TCR beta chain sequence. This specimen belongs to a study of OX40 agonist ivuxolimab in advanced cancers. This CDR3 is 15 amino acids long. TCRdb keeps only in-frame clones here, not all; method: immunoSEQ multiplex PCR. The sample records 12,000 or so clones, over 75% being singletons. The sequencing used CD4+ or CD8+ T cells sorted from blood, collected in a trial of the OX40 agonist ivuxolimab. The gene calls are TRBV21-1 and TRBJ1-5. TRBV21-1 is given as a pseudogene. This receptor was obtained from an adult with an advanced solid tumor such as melanoma, head and neck, liver or kidney cancer. CDR3 nucleotides: TGTGCCAGCAGCAAAGCCCCCAGGGGAGGTCAGCCCCAGCATTTT. Protein: CASSKAPRGGQPQHF.